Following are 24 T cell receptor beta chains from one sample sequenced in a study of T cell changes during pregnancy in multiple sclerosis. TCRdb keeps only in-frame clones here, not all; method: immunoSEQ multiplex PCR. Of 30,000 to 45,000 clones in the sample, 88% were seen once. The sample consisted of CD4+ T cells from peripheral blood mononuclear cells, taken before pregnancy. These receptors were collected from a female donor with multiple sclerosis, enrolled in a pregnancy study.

DNA of the CDR3: TGTGCCAGTAGACAGGACAGGGGTGCCGGGGAGCTGTTTTTT. This codes for CASRQDRGAGELFF. The chain combines TRBV19 with TRBJ2-2, with TRBD1 matching over 9 bases. Germline lookup yields CDR1 LNHDA and CDR2 SQIVND (reference sequence). With V trimmed by 6 bases and J by 6 bases, 5 bases remained unmatched. The CDR3 has 14 residues.

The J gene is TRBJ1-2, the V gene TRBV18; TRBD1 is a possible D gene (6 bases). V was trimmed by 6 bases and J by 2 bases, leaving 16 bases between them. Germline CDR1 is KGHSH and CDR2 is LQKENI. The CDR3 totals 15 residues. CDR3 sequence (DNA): TGTGCCAGCTCCCTCGAGGGGACAAAAAACTATGGCTACACCTTC. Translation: CASSLEGTKNYGYTF.

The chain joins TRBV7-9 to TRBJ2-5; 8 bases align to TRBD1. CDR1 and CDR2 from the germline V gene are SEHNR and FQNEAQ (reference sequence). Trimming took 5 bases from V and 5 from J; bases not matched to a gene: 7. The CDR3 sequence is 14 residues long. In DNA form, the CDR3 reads TGTGCCAGCAGCGAAGGACAGGGCTTGGAGACCCAGTACTTC. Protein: CASSEGQGLETQYF.

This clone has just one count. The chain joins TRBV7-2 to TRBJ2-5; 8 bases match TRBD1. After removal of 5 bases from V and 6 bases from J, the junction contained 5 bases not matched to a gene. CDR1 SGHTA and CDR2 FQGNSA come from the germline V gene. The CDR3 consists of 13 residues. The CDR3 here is CASSPGRGQTQYF. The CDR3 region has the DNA TGTGCCAGCAGCCCAGGCAGGGGGCAGACCCAGTACTTC.

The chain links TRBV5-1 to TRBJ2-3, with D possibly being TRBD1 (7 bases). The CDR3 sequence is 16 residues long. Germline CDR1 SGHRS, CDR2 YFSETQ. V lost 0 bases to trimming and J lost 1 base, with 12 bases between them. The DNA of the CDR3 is TGCGCCAGCAGCTTGGACAGGGGCGGGGGCACAGATACGCAGTATTTT. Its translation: CASSLDRGGGTDTQYF.

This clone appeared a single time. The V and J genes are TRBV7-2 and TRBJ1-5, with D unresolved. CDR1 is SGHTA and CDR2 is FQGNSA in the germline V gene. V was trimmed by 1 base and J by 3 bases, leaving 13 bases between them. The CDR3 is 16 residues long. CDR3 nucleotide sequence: TGTGCCAGCAGCTTAGTCGACGGACTTCCCAATCAGCCCCAGCATTTT. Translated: CASSLVDGLPNQPQHF. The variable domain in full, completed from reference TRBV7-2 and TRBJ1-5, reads GAGVSQSPSNKVTEKGKDVELRCDPISGHTALYWYRQSLGQGLEFLIYFQGNSAPDKSGLPSDRFSAERTGGSVSTLTIQRTQQEDSAVYLCASSLVDGLPNQPQHFGDGTRLSIL.

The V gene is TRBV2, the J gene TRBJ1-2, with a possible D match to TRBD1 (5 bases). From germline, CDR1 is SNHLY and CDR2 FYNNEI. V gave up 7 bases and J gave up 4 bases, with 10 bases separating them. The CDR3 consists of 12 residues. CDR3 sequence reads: CASIPGLYGYTF. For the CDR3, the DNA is TGTGCCAGCATCCCAGGGCTCTATGGCTACACCTTC.

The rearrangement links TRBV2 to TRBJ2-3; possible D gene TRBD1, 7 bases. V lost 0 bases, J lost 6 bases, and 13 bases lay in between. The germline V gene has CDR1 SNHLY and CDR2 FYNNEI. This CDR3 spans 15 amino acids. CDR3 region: CASSEALARGDTQYF. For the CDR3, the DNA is TGTGCCAGCAGTGAAGCACTAGCCAGGGGGGATACGCAGTATTTT.

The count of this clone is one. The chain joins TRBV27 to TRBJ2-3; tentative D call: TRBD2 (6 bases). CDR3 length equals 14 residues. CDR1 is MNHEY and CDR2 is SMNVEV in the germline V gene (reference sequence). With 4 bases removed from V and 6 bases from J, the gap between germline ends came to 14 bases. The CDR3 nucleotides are TGTGCCAGCAGTTCGAGGGACTCCCGGGATACGCAGTATTTT. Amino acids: CASSSRDSRDTQYF.

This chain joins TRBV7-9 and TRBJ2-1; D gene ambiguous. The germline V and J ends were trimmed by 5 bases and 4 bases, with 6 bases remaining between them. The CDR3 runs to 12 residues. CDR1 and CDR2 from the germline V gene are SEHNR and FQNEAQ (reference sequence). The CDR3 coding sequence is TGTGCCAGCAGCCACAAGTACAATGAGCAGTTCTTC. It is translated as CASSHKYNEQFF.

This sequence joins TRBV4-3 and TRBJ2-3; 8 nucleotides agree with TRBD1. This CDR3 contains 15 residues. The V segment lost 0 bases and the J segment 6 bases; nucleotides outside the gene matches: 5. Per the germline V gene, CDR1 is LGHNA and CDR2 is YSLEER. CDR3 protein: CASSQEQGASDTQYF. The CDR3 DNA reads TGCGCCAGCAGCCAAGAGCAGGGGGCGAGCGATACGCAGTATTTT.

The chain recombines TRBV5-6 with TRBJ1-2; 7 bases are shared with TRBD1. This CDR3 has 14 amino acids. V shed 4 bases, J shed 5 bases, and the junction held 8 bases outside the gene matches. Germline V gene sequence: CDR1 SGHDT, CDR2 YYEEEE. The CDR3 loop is CASSTKGQRYGYTF. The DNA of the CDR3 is TGTGCCAGCAGCACGAAGGGACAGCGTTATGGCTACACCTTC.

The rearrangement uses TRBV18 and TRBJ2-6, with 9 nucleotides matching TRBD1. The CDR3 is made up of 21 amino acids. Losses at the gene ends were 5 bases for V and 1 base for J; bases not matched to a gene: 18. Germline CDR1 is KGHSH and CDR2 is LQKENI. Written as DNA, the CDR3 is TGTGCCAGCTCATCTTTGTCAACAGGGGGCGCAGTGACTTCTGGGGCCAACGTCCTGACTTTC. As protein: CASSSLSTGGAVTSGANVLTF.

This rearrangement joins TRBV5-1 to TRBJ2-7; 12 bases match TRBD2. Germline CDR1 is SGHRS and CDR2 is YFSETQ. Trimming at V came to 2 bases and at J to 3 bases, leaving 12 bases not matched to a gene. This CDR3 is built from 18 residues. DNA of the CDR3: TGCGCCAGCAGCTTAGGGGAACTAGCGGGAGGCCTTTACTACGAGCAGTACTTC. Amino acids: CASSLGELAGGLYYEQYF.

CDR3 DNA sequence: TGCGCCAGCAGCTTGGCCCATGGAGAGGGCACTGAAGCTTTCTTT. This sequence encodes CASSLAHGEGTEAFF. The genes are TRBV5-1 and TRBJ1-1; no reliable D call. Trimming removed 0 bases at V and 4 bases at J, with 13 bases between. This CDR3 comprises 15 residues. Germline V lookup: CDR1 SGHRS, CDR2 YFSETQ.

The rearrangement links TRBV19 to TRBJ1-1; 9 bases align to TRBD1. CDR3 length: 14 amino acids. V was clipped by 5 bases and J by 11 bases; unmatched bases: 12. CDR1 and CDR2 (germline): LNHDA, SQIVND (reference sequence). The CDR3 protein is CASSFTGGSQAAFF. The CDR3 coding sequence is TGTGCCAGTAGTTTTACAGGGGGCTCCCAAGCGGCTTTCTTT.

The CDR3 spells CASSLGGTVNTEAFF. The CDR3 nucleotides read TGTGCCAGCAGCTTAGGAGGGACAGTCAACACTGAAGCTTTCTTT. This chain connects TRBV7-2 to TRBJ1-1, with 7 nucleotides matching TRBD1. J lost 2 bases, V lost 1 base, and 4 bases had no gene match. The CDR3 contains 15 residues. Germline CDR1 reads SGHTA; CDR2 reads FQGNSA.

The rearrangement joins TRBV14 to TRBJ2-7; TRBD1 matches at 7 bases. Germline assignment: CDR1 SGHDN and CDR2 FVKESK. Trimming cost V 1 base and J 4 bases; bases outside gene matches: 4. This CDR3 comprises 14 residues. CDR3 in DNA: TGTGCCAGCAGCCAAGTACAGGGGTGGTACGAGCAGTACTTC. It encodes CASSQVQGWYEQYF.

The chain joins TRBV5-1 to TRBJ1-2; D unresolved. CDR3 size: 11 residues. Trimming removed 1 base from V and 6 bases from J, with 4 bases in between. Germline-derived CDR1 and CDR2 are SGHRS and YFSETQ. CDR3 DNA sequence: TGCGCCAGCAGCTTGCAGGATGGCTACACCTTC. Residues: CASSLQDGYTF.

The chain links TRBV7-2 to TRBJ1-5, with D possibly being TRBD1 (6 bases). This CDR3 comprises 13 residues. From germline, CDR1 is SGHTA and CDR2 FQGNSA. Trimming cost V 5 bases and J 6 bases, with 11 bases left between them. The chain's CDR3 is CASSRQAGQPQHF. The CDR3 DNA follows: TGTGCCAGCAGCCGACAGGCGGGTCAGCCCCAGCATTTT.

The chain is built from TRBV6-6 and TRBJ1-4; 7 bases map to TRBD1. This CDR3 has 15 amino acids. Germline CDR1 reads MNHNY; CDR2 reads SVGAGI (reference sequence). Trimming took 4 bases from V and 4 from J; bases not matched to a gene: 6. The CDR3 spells CASSSPGQSNEKLFF. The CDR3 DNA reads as TGTGCCAGCAGTTCCCCGGGACAGAGTAATGAAAAACTGTTTTTT.

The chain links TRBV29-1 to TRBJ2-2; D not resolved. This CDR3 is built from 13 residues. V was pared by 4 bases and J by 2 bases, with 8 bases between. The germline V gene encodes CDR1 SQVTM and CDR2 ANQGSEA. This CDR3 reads CSVGAGNTGELFF. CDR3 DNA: TGCAGCGTTGGGGCAGGAAACACCGGGGAGCTGTTTTTT.

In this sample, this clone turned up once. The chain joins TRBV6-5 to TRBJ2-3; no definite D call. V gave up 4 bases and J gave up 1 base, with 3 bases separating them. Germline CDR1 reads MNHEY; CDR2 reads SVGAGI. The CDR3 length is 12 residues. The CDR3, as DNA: TGTGCCAGCAGTTCAGGCACAGATACGCAGTATTTT. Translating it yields CASSSGTDTQYF.

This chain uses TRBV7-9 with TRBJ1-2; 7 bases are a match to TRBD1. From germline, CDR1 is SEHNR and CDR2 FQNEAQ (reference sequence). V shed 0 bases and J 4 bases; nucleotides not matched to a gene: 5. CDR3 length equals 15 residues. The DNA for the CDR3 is TGTGCCAGCAGCTTAGCCACCGGGACAGCCTATGGCTACACCTTC. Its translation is CASSLATGTAYGYTF.